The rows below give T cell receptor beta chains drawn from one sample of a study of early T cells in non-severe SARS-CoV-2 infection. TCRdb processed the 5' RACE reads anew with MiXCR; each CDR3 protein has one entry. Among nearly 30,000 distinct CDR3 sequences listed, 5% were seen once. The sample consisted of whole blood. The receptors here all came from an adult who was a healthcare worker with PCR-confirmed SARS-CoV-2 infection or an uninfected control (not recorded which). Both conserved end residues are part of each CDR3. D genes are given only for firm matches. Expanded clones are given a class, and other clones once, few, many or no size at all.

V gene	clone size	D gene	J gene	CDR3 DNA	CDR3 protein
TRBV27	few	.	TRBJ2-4	TGTGCCAGCAGAACCACGGGCAAGAGAGCCAAAAACATTCAGTACTTC	CASRTTGKRAKNIQYF
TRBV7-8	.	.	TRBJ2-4	TGTGCCAGCAGCATTGTCCGGGGGCCTAATGGCATTCAGTACTTC	CASSIVRGPNGIQYF
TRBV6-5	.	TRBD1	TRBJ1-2	TGTGCCAGCAGTCCCCGGGACAGGGATTATGGCTACACCTTC	CASSPRDRDYGYTF
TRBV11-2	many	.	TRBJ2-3	TGTGCCAGCAGCCCTCGGACCACCACAGATACGCAGTATTTT	CASSPRTTTDTQYF
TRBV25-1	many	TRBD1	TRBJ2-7	TGTGCCAGCAGTGGGACACAGGGGTCCTACGAGCAGTACTTC	CASSGTQGSYEQYF
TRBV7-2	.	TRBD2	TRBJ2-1	TGTGCCAGCGGCAAGCGGGGGGGCGAATACAATGAGCAGTTCTTC	CASGKRGGEYNEQFF
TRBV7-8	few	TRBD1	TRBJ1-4	TGTGCCAGCAGTCGAATGACAGGGGTTAATGAAAAACTGTTTTTT	CASSRMTGVNEKLFF
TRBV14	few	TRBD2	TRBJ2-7	TGTGCCAGCAGCCATGGGACTAGCGGGAGCTACGAGCAGTACTTC	CASSHGTSGSYEQYF
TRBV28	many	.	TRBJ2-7	TGTGCCAGCAGTTTACCTACCAGGGGTTTTTACGAGCAGTACTTC	CASSLPTRGFYEQYF
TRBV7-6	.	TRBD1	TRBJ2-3	TGTGCCAGCAGCTTCCTCCCGGGACAGGGGCAAGATACGCAGTATTTT	CASSFLPGQGQDTQYF
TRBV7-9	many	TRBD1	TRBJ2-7	TGTGCCAGCAGCCCACAGGGGGACGAGCAGTACTTC	CASSPQGDEQYF
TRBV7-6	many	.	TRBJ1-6	TGTGCCAGCAGCGCTCGAGGGAGCTCCTATAATTCACCCCTCCACTTT	CASSARGSSYNSPLHF
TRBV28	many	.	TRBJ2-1	TGTGCCAGTGGCAGGGGTCAGTACAATGAGCAGTTCTTC	CASGRGQYNEQFF
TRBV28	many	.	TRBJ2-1	TGTGCCAGCAGTCTGGGGAGTTACAATGAGCAGTTCTTC	CASSLGSYNEQFF
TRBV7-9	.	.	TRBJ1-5	TGTGCCAGCAGCACAGGCCCCAATCAGCCCCAGCATTTT	CASSTGPNQPQHF
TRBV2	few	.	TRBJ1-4	TGTGCCAGCAGTACACAAGGGACTAATGAAAAACTGTTTTTT	CASSTQGTNEKLFF
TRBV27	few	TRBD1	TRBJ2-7	TGTGCCAGCAGTCTTTCCTCCGGGACAGGGGGATCTCAGCAGTACTTC	CASSLSSGTGGSQQYF
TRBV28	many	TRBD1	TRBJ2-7	TGTGCCAGCAGTCCCCGCTCGGGACAGGGGGCGAAAGAGCAGTACTTC	CASSPRSGQGAKEQYF
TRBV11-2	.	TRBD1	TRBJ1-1	TGTGCCAGCAGCTTAGTAGGGGGCAGGACTGAAGCTTTCTTT	CASSLVGGRTEAFF